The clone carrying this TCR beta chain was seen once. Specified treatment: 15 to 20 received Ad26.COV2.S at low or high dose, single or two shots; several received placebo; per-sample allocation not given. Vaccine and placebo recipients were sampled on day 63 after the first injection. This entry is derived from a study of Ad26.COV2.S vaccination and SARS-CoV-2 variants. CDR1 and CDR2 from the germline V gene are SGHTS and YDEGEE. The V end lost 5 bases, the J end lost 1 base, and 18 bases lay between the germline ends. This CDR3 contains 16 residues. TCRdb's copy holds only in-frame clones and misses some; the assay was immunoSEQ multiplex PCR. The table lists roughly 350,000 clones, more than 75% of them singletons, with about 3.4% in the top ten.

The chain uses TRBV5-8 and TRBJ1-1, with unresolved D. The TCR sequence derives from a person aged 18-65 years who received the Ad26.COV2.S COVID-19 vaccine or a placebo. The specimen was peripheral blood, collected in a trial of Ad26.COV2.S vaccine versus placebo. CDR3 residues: CASRMMGSPSNTEAFF. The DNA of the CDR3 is TGTGCCAGCAGGATGATGGGCAGCCCGTCGAACACTGAAGCTTTCTTT.